The 11 T cell receptor beta chains listed next were all sequenced from one sample in a study of post-analysis software for immune sequencing data. General study results and limits: Patients carried a handful of TRBV segments more frequently than controls did, and TRBV5-6, TRBV5-1 and TRBV20-1 were among them.

The antigens for these receptors are not known. Sequencing libraries made from TCR beta cDNA carried unique molecular identifiers. TCRdb analysed the PCR reads with MiXCR anew, one entry per CDR3 protein. This sample has about 200,000 distinct CDR3 sequences, with approximately 28% found just once. Material for sequencing was blood. The receptors here all came from a girl aged 2 to 17 with multiple sclerosis.

The J gene is TRBJ2-7, the V gene TRBV20-1; 11 bases agree with TRBD2. The CDR3 has 14 amino acids. Germline CDR1 reads DFQATT; CDR2 reads SNEGSKA (reference sequence). V shed 0 bases and J 6 bases; nucleotides not matched to a gene: 4. This CDR3 reads CSARDFSGGVEQYF. The CDR3 DNA reads TGCAGTGCTAGAGATTTTAGCGGGGGGGTCGAGCAGTACTTC.

This clonotype has a single count. Written as DNA, the CDR3 is TGTGCCAGCTTTGTAGCGATAGGTGGACCCGGGCACAATGAGCAGTTCTTC. This sequence encodes CASFVAIGGPGHNEQFF. The chain uses TRBV6-1 and TRBJ2-1; TRBD2 is a possible D gene (5 bases). The CDR3 totals 17 residues. V was trimmed by 8 bases and J by 5 bases, leaving 25 bases between them. Germline CDR1 and CDR2: MNHNS and SASEGT.

This clonotype was seen at least ten times. The rearrangement uses TRBV18 and TRBJ1-1; D not resolved. V lost 2 bases and J 0 bases, leaving 7 bases between the germline ends. The CDR3 contains 14 residues. Germline V lookup: CDR1 KGHSH, CDR2 LQKENI. CDR3 amino acids: CASSPDNMNTEAFF. The CDR3 DNA sequence: TGTGCCAGCTCACCAGACAATATGAACACTGAAGCTTTCTTT.

As to this clonotype: A much larger clone sits a single nucleotide away, making a read error possible. The chain links TRBV6-5 to TRBJ2-3, with 7 bases that match TRBD2. CDR3 length: 14 residues. Germline V gives CDR1 MNHEY, CDR2 SVGAGI. With 6 bases clipped from V and 6 bases from J, the junction kept 9 bases outside the gene matches. Here the CDR3 reads CASRGGGLSDTQYF. The CDR3 region has the DNA TGTGCCAGCAGGGGGGGAGGGCTGTCTGATACGCAGTATTTT.

This clonotype has a count of ten or more. The CDR3 bases are TGTGCCAGCAACTCACGGGGACTCTACGAGCAGTACTTC. Its translation is CASNSRGLYEQYF. The chain has TRBV6-5 and TRBJ2-7, with D maybe TRBD2 (6 bases). Germline V CDR1 and CDR2: MNHEY, SVGAGI. The CDR3 totals 13 residues. Between the trimmed V and J ends, which lost 7 bases and 3 bases, there was a span of 13 bases.

Notes on this clonotype: This may stem from a read error, because a much larger clone lies one nucleotide away. The genes are TRBV6-6 and TRBJ2-5; 10 bases map to TRBD2. Germline V gene data show CDR1 as MNHNY and CDR2 as SVGAGI (reference sequence). CDR3 length equals 16 residues. V shed 2 bases, J shed 11 bases, and the junction held 14 bases outside the gene matches. The CDR3 DNA is TGTGCCAGCAGTTACCCCAAGCGGGAGGGCCGGTATGAGCAGTACTTC. The encoded protein is CASSYPKREGRYEQYF.

This clonotype was detected a few times. This rearrangement joins TRBV4-1 to TRBJ1-3; possible D gene TRBD1, 6 bases. V lost 3 bases and J lost 4, with 16 bases in between. Germline assignment: CDR1 MGHRA and CDR2 YSYEKL. The CDR3 spans 16 residues. Here the CDR3 reads CASSQPTGQRGNTIYF. CDR3 sequence (DNA): TGCGCCAGCAGCCAGCCTACAGGGCAAAGGGGAAACACCATATATTTT.

This clonotype was seen ten or more times. This chain uses TRBV29-1 with TRBJ2-3; no definite D call. CDR3 length: 10 amino acids. The V gene's germline CDR1 is SQVTM and CDR2 ANQGSEA. V lost 4 bases and J lost 6, with 5 bases in between. The CDR3 reads CSVGMDTQYF. DNA of the CDR3: TGCAGCGTTGGGATGGATACGCAGTATTTT.

This chain uses TRBV21-1 with TRBJ1-1; TRBD1 was called by the table and not checked on the DNA. TRBV21-1 is designated a pseudogene. This CDR3 region has 16 residues. CDR3 residues: CASSKGGDSLNTEAFF. The CDR3 coding sequence is TGTGCCAGCAGCAAAGGGGGGGACAGCCTAAACACTGAAGCTTTCTTT.

The chain joins TRBV13 to TRBJ2-5; 9 nucleotides align to TRBD1. The V gene's germline CDR1 is PRHDT and CDR2 FYEKMQ (reference sequence). The junction had 5 bases not matched to a gene; V was cut back by 3 bases and J by 0 bases. The CDR3 has 16 amino acids. Here the CDR3 DNA reads TGTGCCAGCAGCTTCATAGGACAGGGGTACCAAGAGACCCAGTACTTC. It codes for CASSFIGQGYQETQYF.

This clonotype showed up just a few times. This could be a read error, since a much larger clone is one nucleotide away. The chain joins TRBV2 to TRBJ2-5; 7 bases line up with TRBD1. J gave up 11 bases and V 7 bases, and 16 bases lay outside the gene matches. The CDR3 consists of 14 residues. Germline-derived CDR1 and CDR2 are SNHLY and FYNNEI. CDR3 sequence: CASTPDRAQVEQYF. The CDR3 DNA follows: TGTGCCAGCACCCCAGACAGGGCGCAAGTTGAGCAGTACTTC. Supplemented by reference TRBV2 and TRBJ2-5, the full variable domain reads EPEVTQTPSHQVTQMGQEVILRCVPISNHLYFYWYRQILGQKVEFLVSFYNNEISEKSEIFDDQFSVERPDGSNFTLKIRSTKLEDSAMYFCASTPDRAQVEQYFGPGTRLLVL.